This TCR beta chain appears in the sequencing data of a study of OX40 agonist ivuxolimab in advanced cancers. Germline loops: CDR1 SGHTA, CDR2 FQGNSA. The junction had 6 bases not matched to a gene; V was cut back by 4 bases and J by 3 bases. The CDR3 is 17 residues long. Produced via immunoSEQ multiplex PCR; TCRdb's table is partial and in-frame only. This table holds just under 65,000 clones, about 89% found once. The input for sequencing was CD4+ or CD8+ T cells sorted from blood, taken in a trial of the OX40 agonist ivuxolimab. This sequence joins TRBV7-2 and TRBJ2-7; 16 bases align to TRBD2. The TCR was taken from an adult with an advanced solid tumor such as melanoma, head and neck, liver or kidney cancer. CDR3 region: CASSSLGLAGGGYEQYF. CDR3 sequence (DNA): TGTGCCAGCAGCTCCCTGGGACTAGCGGGGGGGGGCTACGAGCAGTACTTC.